This T cell receptor (beta chain) emerged from a study of cytomegalovirus exposure and HLA in healthy donors. Study-level information: An earlier analysis identified 120 million or so unique TCR beta sequences in 150 million to 200 million T cells. General study findings and limits: In an earlier analysis, in roughly 580 donors, most V segments appeared productive either ~90% or ~30% of the time. According to the study, some 160 TCR beta chains were cytomegalovirus-associated.

CDR1 and CDR2 from the germline V gene are SGHDT and YYEEEE. Trimming stripped 4 bases from V and 5 bases from J, with 14 bases between. This CDR3 region has 14 residues. Primers: 60 Vbeta forward and 13 Jbeta reverse. This table comes from immunoSEQ multiplex PCR, and its TCRdb copy is limited to in-frame clones, with some not included. This table holds about 110,000 clones, nearly 15% found once. Comments on this clone: Its target is unknown.

This clonotype originated in a female donor in good health and CMV-seronegative. The V and J genes are TRBV5-6 and TRBJ2-3; D might be TRBD2 (7 bases). Sequences were obtained from PBMCs. CDR3 bases: TGTGCCAGCAGCGGGAGGGGGGGCGGAGATACGCAGTATTTT. Its protein product is CASSGRGGGDTQYF.